This TCR beta chain derives from a study of CD8+ T cells in alopecia areata. Extraction and reverse transcription of RNA yielded cDNA as the sequencing template. Generated by immunoSEQ multiplex PCR, the TCRdb table keeps only in-frame clones and is missing some. The repertoire holds 250,000 to 350,000 clones, roughly 63% seen once, with around 0.92% in the top ten. The germline gives CDR1 SGHRS, CDR2 YFSETQ. This CDR3 has 12 amino acids. V was pared by 1 base and J by 5 bases, with 4 bases between. Treatment described: oral pan-JAK inhibitor, 5-10 mg twice daily. The clonotype comes from a human donor with alopecia areata. Specimen: CD4+ T cells sorted from blood, collected around week 52, from a patient treated with tofacitinib. The chain couples TRBV5-1 to TRBJ2-1, with D uncertain. CDR3 DNA sequence: TGCGCCAGCAGCTTGAACCACAATGAGCAGTTCTTC. It yields the protein CASSLNHNEQFF.